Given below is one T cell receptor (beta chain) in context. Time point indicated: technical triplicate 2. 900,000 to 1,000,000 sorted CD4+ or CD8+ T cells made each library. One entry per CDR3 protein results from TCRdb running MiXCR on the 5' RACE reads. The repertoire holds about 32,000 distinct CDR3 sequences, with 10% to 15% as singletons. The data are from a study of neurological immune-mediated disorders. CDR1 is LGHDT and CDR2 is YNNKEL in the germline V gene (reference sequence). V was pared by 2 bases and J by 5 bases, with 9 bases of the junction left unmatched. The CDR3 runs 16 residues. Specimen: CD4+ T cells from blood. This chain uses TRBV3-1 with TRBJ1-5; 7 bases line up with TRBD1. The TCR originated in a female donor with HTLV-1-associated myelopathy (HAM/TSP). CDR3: CASSQRGSGGHQPQHF. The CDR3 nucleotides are TGTGCCAGCAGCCAAAGGGGCTCAGGGGGGCATCAGCCCCAGCATTTT. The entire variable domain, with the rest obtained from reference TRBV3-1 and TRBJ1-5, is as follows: DTAVSQTPKYLVTQMGNDKSIKCEQNLGHDTMYWYKQDSKKFLKIMFSYNNKELIINETVPNRFSPKSPDKAHLNLHINSLELGDSAVYFCASSQRGSGGHQPQHFGDGTRLSIL.